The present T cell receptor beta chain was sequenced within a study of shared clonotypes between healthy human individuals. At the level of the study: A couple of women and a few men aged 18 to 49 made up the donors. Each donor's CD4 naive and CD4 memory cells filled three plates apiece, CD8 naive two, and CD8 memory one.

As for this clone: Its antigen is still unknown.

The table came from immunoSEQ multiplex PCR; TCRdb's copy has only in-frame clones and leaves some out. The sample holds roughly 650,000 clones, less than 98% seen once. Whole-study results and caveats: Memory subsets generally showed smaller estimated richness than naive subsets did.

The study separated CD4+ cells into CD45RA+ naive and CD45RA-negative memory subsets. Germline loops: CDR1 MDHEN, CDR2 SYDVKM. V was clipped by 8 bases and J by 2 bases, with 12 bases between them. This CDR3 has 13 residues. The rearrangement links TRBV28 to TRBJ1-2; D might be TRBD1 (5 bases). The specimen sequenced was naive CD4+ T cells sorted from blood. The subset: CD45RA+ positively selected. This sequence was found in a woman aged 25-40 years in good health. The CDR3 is CASGSGPNYGYTF. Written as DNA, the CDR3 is TGTGCCAGCGGGTCAGGGCCCAACTATGGCTACACCTTC.